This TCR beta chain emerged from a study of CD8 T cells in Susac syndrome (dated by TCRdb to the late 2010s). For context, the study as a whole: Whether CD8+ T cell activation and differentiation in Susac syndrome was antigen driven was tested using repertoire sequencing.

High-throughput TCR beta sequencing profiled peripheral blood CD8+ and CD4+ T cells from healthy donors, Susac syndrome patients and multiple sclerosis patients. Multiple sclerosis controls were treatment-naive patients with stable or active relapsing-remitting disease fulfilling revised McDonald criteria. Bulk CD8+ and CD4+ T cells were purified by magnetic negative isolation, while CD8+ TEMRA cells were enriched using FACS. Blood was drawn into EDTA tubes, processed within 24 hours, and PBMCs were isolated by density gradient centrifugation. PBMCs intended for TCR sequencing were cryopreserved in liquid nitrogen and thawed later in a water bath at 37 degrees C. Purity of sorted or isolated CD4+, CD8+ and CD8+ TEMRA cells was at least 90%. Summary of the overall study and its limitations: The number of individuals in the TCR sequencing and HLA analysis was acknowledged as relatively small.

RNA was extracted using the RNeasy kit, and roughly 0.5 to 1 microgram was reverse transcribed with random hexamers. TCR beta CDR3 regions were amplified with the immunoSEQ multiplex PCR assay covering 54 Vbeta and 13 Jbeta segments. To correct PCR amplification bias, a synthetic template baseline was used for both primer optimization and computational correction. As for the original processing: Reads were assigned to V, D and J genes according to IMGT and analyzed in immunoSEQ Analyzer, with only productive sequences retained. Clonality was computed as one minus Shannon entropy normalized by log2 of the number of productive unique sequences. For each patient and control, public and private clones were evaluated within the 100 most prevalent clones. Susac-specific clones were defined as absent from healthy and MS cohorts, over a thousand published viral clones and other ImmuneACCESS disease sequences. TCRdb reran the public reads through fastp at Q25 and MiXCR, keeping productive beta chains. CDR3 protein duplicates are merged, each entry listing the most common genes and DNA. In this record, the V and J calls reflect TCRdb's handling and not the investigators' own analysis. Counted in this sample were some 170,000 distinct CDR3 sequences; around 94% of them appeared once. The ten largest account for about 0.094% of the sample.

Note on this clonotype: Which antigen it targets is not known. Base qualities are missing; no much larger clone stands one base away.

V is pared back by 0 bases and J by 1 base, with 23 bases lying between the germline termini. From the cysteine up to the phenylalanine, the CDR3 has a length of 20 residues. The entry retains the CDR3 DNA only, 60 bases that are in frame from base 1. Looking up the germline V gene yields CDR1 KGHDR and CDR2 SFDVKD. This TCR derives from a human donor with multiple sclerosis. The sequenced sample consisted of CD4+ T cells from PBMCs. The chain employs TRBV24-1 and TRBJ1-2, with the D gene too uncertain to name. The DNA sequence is TGTGCCACCAGTGATTTGCACCAGGTCGGGTGGGAGAAAGTTAACTATGGCTACACCTTC. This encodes CATSDLHQVGWEKVNYGYTF.